The clone carrying this T cell receptor beta chain has a single count. The antigen remains unidentified. PCR amplification relied on 60 Vbeta primers (plus 13 Jbeta primers). Original processing notes: The count from a later analysis was some 83 million unique TCR beta chains, 9.5 million to 11 million of them shared. Assay: immunoSEQ multiplex PCR; the TCRdb copy retains only in-frame clones and omits some. The V and J calls and clone size come from that table; D and trimming were worked out from the DNA. The sample consists of roughly 110,000 clones, approximately 76% of them appearing once. These data come from a study of cytomegalovirus exposure and HLA in healthy donors. Overall study results and limits: A later analysis linked a missense DCLRE1C variant to TCR beta V- and J-gene trimming.

Per germline, CDR1 SNHLY and CDR2 FYNNEI. This CDR3 contains 16 residues. Trimming cost V 2 bases and J 1 base, with 14 bases left between them. J is TRBJ1-1 and V is TRBV2; D is ambiguous. The source is a man aged 18 to 30 in good health and CMV-seronegative. The sample consisted of PBMCs. The CDR3 reads CASSEIYSPKNTEAFF. As DNA, the CDR3 is TGTGCCAGCAGTGAAATTTATAGTCCAAAGAACACTGAAGCTTTCTTT.